The 13 T cell receptor beta chains below come from one sample, sequenced in a study of molecular identifiers for immune sequencing clone quantification. TCRdb recomputed calls from the PCR reads with MiXCR, one row per CDR3 protein. The table has some 94,000 distinct CDR3 sequences, around a quarter seen once. Specimen: naive CD8+ T cells from blood, with Jurkat cell RNA spiked in. The subset denotes: FACS-sorted CD8+CD4-CCR7+CD45RA+ naive T cells. These receptors all stem from a human donor in good health. Some libraries in this study had Jurkat cell RNA spiked in.

The table lists this clonotype with a few counts. The chain uses TRBV3-1 and TRBJ1-2; the D gene is possibly TRBD1 (6 bases). The CDR3 spans 16 residues. Germline loops: CDR1 LGHDT, CDR2 YNNKEL (reference sequence). The V and J ends lost 4 bases and 6 bases respectively, with 21 bases between them. For the CDR3, the DNA is TGTGCCAGCAGCCGAACACTTGAACAGGGATGGAATGGCTACACCTTC. Its translation: CASSRTLEQGWNGYTF. The variable domain in full, with the rest retrieved from reference TRBV3-1 and TRBJ1-2, is DTAVSQTPKYLVTQMGNDKSIKCEQNLGHDTMYWYKQDSKKFLKIMFSYNNKELIINETVPNRFSPKSPDKAHLNLHINSLELGDSAVYFCASSRTLEQGWNGYTFGSGTRLTVV.

CDR3 protein: CASSSAREVTDTQYF. DNA for the CDR3: TGTGCCAGCAGCTCGGCCAGGGAGGTCACAGATACGCAGTATTTT. This chain uses TRBV5-5 with TRBJ2-3; TRBD2 is a possible D gene (6 bases). Trimming shortened V by 3 bases and J by 2 bases, and 13 bases separated the two germline ends. Germline V gene lookup returns CDR1 SGHKS and CDR2 YYEKEE (reference sequence). This CDR3 spans 15 amino acids.

This clonotype was observed many times. The chain uses TRBV25-1 and TRBJ1-2, with D uncertain. Deletions cut 4 bases from V and 5 bases from J, with 5 bases between. The CDR3 spans 11 residues. Germline assignment: CDR1 MGHDK and CDR2 SYGVNS. The CDR3 sequence is CASSAGYGYTF. CDR3 DNA: TGTGCCAGCAGTGCCGGGTATGGCTACACCTTC.

This clonotype came up many times. This chain joins TRBV30 and TRBJ2-3; TRBD1 aligns across 10 bases. This CDR3 has 14 amino acids. The germline CDR1 and CDR2 sequences are GTSNPN and SVGIG (reference sequence). Trimming cost V 3 bases and J 5 bases; bases outside gene matches: 5. CDR3 nucleotide sequence: TGTGCCTGGAGCGTAGGGACAGGGGAAGATACGCAGTATTTT. Translating it yields CAWSVGTGEDTQYF.

This clonotype has only a few counts. The chain combines TRBV19 with TRBJ2-2; no clear D gene. Deletions cut 3 bases from V and 5 bases from J, with 10 bases between. Germline CDR1 LNHDA, CDR2 SQIVND (reference sequence). The CDR3 is 14 residues long. The CDR3 loop reads CASSIGPLTGELFF. The CDR3 DNA reads TGTGCCAGTAGTATTGGGCCGCTGACCGGGGAGCTGTTTTTT.

With regard to this clonotype: The CDR3 ends on some other residue instead of the conserved phenylalanine or tryptophan, so this is likely a read error. The chain has TRBV3-1 and TRBJ1-6; D is possibly TRBD1 (6 bases). The V gene's germline CDR1 is LGHDT and CDR2 YNNKEL (reference sequence). Trimming left V 2 bases short and J 0 bases short, with 8 bases between. The CDR3 covers 16 residues. For the CDR3, the DNA is TGTGCCAGCAGCCAAACAGGGAGCTCCTATAATTCACCCCTCCACTCT. Protein: CASSQTGSSYNSPLHS.

Ten or more counts support this clonotype. J is TRBJ2-4 and V is TRBV20-1, with no clear D. V shed 1 base and J shed 1 base, with 5 bases lying between them. Germline CDR1 is DFQATT and CDR2 is SNEGSKA (reference sequence). This CDR3 is 13 amino acids long. The DNA for the CDR3 is TGCAGTGCTAGAGTGTGGGCCAAAAACATTCAGTACTTC. Translating it yields CSARVWAKNIQYF.

V gene TRBV24-1 combines with J gene TRBJ2-2; D unclear. Germline V lookup: CDR1 KGHDR, CDR2 SFDVKD. The V end lost 5 bases, the J end lost 0 bases, and 6 bases lay between the germline ends. There are 14 residues in the CDR3. The CDR3 nucleotides read TGTGCCACCAGTGCAAGAGCGAACACCGGGGAGCTGTTTTTT. Residues: CATSARANTGELFF.

Details on this clonotype: A read error may explain this, as a much larger clone is one base away. The missing conserved phenylalanine or tryptophan at the end of this CDR3 makes a read error likely. The V gene is TRBV5-3, the J gene TRBJ1-1, with 10 bases that match TRBD1. TRBV5-3 is flagged as an ORF with uncertain function. Losses at the gene ends were 8 bases for V and 6 bases for J; bases not matched to a gene: 13. CDR3 size: 15 residues. CDR3 region: CASSPRQGASPEAFL. Written as DNA, the CDR3 is TGTGCCAGCAGCCCTCGACAGGGGGCTTCCCCTGAAGCTTTCCTT.

In its sample, this clonotype was seen many times. The V gene is TRBV20-1, the J gene TRBJ2-7; TRBD2 agrees at 7 bases. With V trimmed by 1 base and J by 5 bases, 5 bases remained unmatched. Germline V gives CDR1 DFQATT, CDR2 SNEGSKA (reference sequence). The CDR3 sequence is 13 residues long. The CDR3 DNA follows: TGCAGTGCTAGAGTTGCGGGGGACGACGAGCAGTACTTC. Translated, it gives CSARVAGDDEQYF.

The chain uses TRBV4-3 and TRBJ2-1, with D tentatively TRBD2 (5 bases). Germline CDR1 is LGHNA and CDR2 is YSLEER. V lost 0 bases and J lost 2, with 17 bases in between. This CDR3 contains 18 residues. The CDR3 spells CASSQDKGIGGPYNEQFF. The CDR3 DNA follows: TGCGCCAGCAGCCAAGATAAAGGCATAGGAGGACCCTACAATGAGCAGTTCTTC.

This clonotype was counted at least ten times. This sequence joins TRBV29-1 and TRBJ2-3, with 8 bases matching TRBD2. The CDR3 has 14 amino acids. Germline V gene sequence: CDR1 SQVTM, CDR2 ANQGSEA. The V gene end was trimmed by 7 bases and the J gene end by 7 bases; junction bases not matched to a gene: 13. The CDR3, as DNA: TGCAGCGAAATAAGAGCGGGAGCCTTGAATACGCAGTATTTT. This encodes CSEIRAGALNTQYF.

This sequence joins TRBV7-9 and TRBJ2-3; D perhaps matches TRBD2 (5 bases). V gave up 4 bases and J gave up 5 bases, with 16 bases separating them. CDR3 length: 15 residues. Germline V CDR1 and CDR2: SEHNR, FQNEAQ (reference sequence). CDR3 in DNA: TGTGCCAGCAGCTCCCAGCGGAGTTATGGAGATACGCAGTATTTT. It yields the protein CASSSQRSYGDTQYF.